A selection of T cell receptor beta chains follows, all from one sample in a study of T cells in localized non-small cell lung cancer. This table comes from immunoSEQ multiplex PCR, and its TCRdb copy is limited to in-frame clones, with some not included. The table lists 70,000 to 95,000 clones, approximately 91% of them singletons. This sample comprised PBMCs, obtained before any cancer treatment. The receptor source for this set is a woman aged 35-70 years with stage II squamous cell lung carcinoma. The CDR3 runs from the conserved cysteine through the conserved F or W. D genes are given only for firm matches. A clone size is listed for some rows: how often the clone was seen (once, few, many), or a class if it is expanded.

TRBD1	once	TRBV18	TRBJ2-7	CASSRGTGGAYEQYF	TGTGCCAGCTCACGGGGGACAGGGGGGGCATACGAGCAGTACTTC
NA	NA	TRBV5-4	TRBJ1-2	CASSSVSDYGYTF	TGTGCCAGCAGCTCGGTCTCCGATTATGGCTACACCTTC
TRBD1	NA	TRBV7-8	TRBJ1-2	CATSDWRTGYGYTF	TGTGCCACCTCAGATTGGCGGACAGGCTATGGCTACACCTTC
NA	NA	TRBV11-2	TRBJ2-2	CASTLGLVSTGELFF	TGTGCCAGCACCCTTGGGTTGGTCTCCACCGGGGAGCTGTTTTTT
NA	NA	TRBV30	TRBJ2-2	CAWSVDGGNTGELFF	TGTGCCTGGAGTGTTGACGGAGGGAACACCGGGGAGCTGTTTTTT
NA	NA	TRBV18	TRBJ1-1	CASSPSAEGAEAFF	TGTGCCAGCTCACCCTCGGCGGAGGGCGCTGAAGCTTTCTTT
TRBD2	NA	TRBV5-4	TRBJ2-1	CASSLGGGSGGNEQFF	TGTGCCAGCAGCTTGGGAGGTGGGAGCGGGGGGAATGAGCAGTTCTTC
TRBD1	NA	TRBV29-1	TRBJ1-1	CSARQGPPGTEAFF	TGCAGCGCAAGACAGGGGCCGCCGGGCACTGAAGCTTTCTTT
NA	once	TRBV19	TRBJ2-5	CASNSAGALGTQYF	TGTGCCAGTAACAGTGCGGGGGCCTTAGGGACCCAGTACTTC
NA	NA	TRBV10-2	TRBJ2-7	CASSRVHEQYF	TGCGCCAGCAGTAGGGTCCACGAGCAGTACTTC
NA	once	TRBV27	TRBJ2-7	CASRDAYEQYF	TGTGCCAGCAGGGACGCGTACGAGCAGTACTTC
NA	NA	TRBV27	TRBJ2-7	CASRVGGGDEQYF	TGTGCCAGTAGAGTGGGGGGGGGCGACGAGCAGTACTTC
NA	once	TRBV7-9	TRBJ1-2	CASSLAGAANYGYTF	TGTGCCAGCAGCTTAGCGGGGGCTGCTAACTATGGCTACACCTTC
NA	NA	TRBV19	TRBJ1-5	CASSIAVSGGGQPQHF	TGTGCCAGTAGTATAGCAGTGTCGGGGGGCGGTCAGCCCCAGCATTTT
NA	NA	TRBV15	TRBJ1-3	CATSRHGAGYTIYF	TGTGCCACCAGCAGGCATGGCGCTGGTTACACCATATATTTT
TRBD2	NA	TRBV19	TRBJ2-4	CASSMRRERAKNIQYF	TGTGCCAGTAGTATGCGGCGGGAGCGTGCCAAAAACATTCAGTACTTC
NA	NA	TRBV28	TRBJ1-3	CASSLAGSGNTIYF	TGTGCCAGCAGTTTGGCGGGCTCTGGAAACACCATATATTTT
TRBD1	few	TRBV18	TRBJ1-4	CASSDRVGEKLFF	TGTGCCAGCTCAGACAGGGTAGGAGAAAAACTGTTTTTT
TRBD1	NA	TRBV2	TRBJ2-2	CASKGDRATGELFF	TGTGCCAGCAAAGGGGACAGGGCCACCGGGGAGCTGTTTTTT
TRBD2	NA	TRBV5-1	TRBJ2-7	CASSLGGSGGANSYEQYF	TGCGCCAGCAGCTTGGGTGGTAGCGGGGGGGCGAACTCCTACGAGCAGTACTTC
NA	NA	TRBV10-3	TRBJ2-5	CAISGTGGRQTQYF	TGTGCCATCAGTGGGACGGGCGGTCGGCAGACCCAGTACTTC
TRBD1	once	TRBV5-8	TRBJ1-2	CASSPRGQDANYGYTF	TGTGCCAGCAGCCCTCGGGGACAGGACGCTAACTATGGCTACACCTTC
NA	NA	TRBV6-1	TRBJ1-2	CASGLQGGYGYTF	TGTGCCAGCGGGCTCCAGGGCGGCTATGGCTACACCTTC
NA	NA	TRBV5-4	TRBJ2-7	CASSLLLGSYEQYF	TGTGCCAGCAGCTTGTTGTTGGGATCCTACGAGCAGTACTTC
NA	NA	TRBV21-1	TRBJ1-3	CASGLRSSGNTIYF	TGTGCCAGCGGCCTACGTAGCTCTGGAAACACCATATATTTT
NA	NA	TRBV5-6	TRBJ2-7	CASSPLDKSSYEQYF	TGTGCCAGCAGCCCGTTGGACAAGAGCTCCTACGAGCAGTACTTC